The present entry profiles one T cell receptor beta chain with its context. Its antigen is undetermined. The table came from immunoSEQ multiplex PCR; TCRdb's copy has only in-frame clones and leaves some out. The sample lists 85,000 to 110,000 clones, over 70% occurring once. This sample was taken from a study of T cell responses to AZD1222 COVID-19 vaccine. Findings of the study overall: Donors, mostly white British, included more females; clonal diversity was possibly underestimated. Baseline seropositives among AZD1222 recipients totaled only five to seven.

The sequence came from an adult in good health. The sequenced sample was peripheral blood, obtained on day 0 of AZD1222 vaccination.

The chain's CDR3 is CASSATQETQYF. DNA for the CDR3: TGCGCCAGCAGCGCCACGCAAGAGACCCAGTACTTC. This chain connects TRBV5-1 to TRBJ2-5; D is unclear. The V gene lost 4 bases and the J gene lost 2 bases, with 6 bases spanning the gap. This CDR3 has 12 residues. Germline V gene data show CDR1 as SGHRS and CDR2 as YFSETQ.